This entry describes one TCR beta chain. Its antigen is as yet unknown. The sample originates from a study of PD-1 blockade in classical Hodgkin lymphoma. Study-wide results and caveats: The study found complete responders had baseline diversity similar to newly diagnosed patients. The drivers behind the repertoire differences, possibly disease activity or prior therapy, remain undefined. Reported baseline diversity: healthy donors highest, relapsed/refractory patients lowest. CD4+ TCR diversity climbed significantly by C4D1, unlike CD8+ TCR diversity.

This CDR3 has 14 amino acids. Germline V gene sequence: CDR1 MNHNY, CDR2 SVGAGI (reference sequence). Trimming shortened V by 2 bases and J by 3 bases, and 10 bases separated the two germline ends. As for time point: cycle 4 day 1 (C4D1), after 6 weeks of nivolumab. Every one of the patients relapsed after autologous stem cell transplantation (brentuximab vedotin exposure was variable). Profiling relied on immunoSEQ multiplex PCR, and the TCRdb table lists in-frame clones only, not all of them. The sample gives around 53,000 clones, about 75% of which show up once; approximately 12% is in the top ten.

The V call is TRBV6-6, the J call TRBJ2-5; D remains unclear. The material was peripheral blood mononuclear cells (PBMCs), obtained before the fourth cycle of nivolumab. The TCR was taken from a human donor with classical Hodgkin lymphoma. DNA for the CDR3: TGTGCCAGCAGTTACCAAGGAAAGGAAGAGACCCAGTACTTC. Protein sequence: CASSYQGKEETQYF.